This T cell receptor (beta chain) derives from a study of cytomegalovirus exposure and HLA in healthy donors. The assay was immunoSEQ multiplex PCR, and TCRdb's table has in-frame clones only and misses some. The sample lists some 210,000 clones; roughly 85% were seen once. Germline V gene sequence: CDR1 KGHSH, CDR2 LQKENI. The CDR3 contains 16 residues. The ends were cut back, 5 bases at V and 4 bases at J, with 20 bases in the middle. Sequenced sample: PBMCs. This sequence was found in a woman aged 18-29 years in good health and CMV-seronegative. The chain recombines TRBV18 with TRBJ1-2; unclear D gene. CDR3: CASSSAVSDALYGYTF. In DNA, the CDR3 is TGTGCCAGCTCATCGGCCGTCTCGGATGCCCTCTATGGCTACACCTTC.